The rows below give T cell receptor beta chains drawn from one sample of a study of cytomegalovirus exposure and HLA in healthy donors. Repertoires were generated with immunoSEQ multiplex PCR, while TCRdb's copy carries only in-frame clones and drops some. The profile shows hundreds of thousands of clones, approximately 90% of them singletons. Sequenced input: PBMCs. The receptors were gathered from a young woman in good health and CMV-seronegative. The CDR3 runs from the conserved cysteine through the conserved F or W. A D gene is named only where the DNA matches it firmly. Expanded clones are given a class, and other clones once, few, many or no size at all.

J gene,D gene,clone size,V gene,CDR3 protein,CDR3 DNA
TRBJ2-1,TRBD2,NA,TRBV2,CASSPSSGGASEQFF,TGTGCCAGCAGTCCATCTAGCGGGGGGGCCAGTGAGCAGTTCTTC
TRBJ1-4,TRBD1,NA,TRBV15,CATSRPGQSNEKLFF,TGTGCCACCAGCAGACCGGGACAGTCGAATGAAAAACTGTTTTTT
TRBJ1-4,TRBD1,once,TRBV2,CASRPGQINEKLFF,TGTGCCAGCAGGCCGGGACAGATTAATGAAAAACTGTTTTTT
TRBJ2-1,TRBD2,once,TRBV7-3,CASRDGTSGRADEQFF,TGTGCCAGCAGAGACGGGACTAGCGGGAGGGCCGATGAGCAGTTCTTC
TRBJ2-3,TRBD2,NA,TRBV10-1,CASSGTTGGSTDTQYF,TGCGCCAGCAGTGGGACGACGGGGGGGAGCACAGATACGCAGTATTTT
TRBJ2-3,NA,NA,TRBV7-2,CASSLGPLDTQYF,TGTGCCAGCAGCTTAGGTCCGTTGGATACGCAGTATTTT
TRBJ2-7,TRBD2,few,TRBV6-5,CASSISGRGSYEQYF,TGTGCCAGCAGCATTAGCGGGAGGGGCTCCTACGAGCAGTACTTC
TRBJ2-1,NA,NA,TRBV9,CASSVVSGSSYNEQFF,TGTGCCAGCAGCGTAGTGTCGGGTAGCTCCTACAATGAGCAGTTCTTC
TRBJ2-5,NA,NA,TRBV6-1,CASIRGVGWETQYF,TGTGCCAGCATTCGCGGGGTTGGGTGGGAGACCCAGTACTTC
TRBJ1-1,TRBD1,once,TRBV5-1,CASSSGQGNTEAFF,TGCGCCAGCAGCTCGGGACAGGGGAACACTGAAGCTTTCTTT
TRBJ1-3,TRBD1,NA,TRBV30,CAGGPDRGPGNTIYF,TGTGCCGGGGGACCAGACAGGGGCCCTGGAAACACCATATATTTT
TRBJ1-2,TRBD1,few,TRBV5-6,CASSSRDRGNYGYTF,TGTGCCAGCAGCTCCCGGGACAGGGGTAACTATGGCTACACCTTC
TRBJ1-1,NA,NA,TRBV6-1,CASRYTNRDKAFF,TGTGCCAGCAGGTATACAAACAGGGATAAAGCTTTCTTT
TRBJ2-7,NA,NA,TRBV5-1,CASSLTSGVNEQYF,TGCGCCAGCAGCTTGACCTCAGGGGTGAACGAGCAGTACTTC